This TCR beta chain was identified in a study of blood T cell repertoires in COVID-19. Some clones are missing from TCRdb's copy, which holds only in-frame ones; the method was immunoSEQ multiplex PCR. Here the sample spans about 480,000 clones, roughly 90% being singletons. This clonotype was sampled from a middle-aged woman who had recovered from COVID-19. Sequences were obtained from PBMCs or T cells enriched from blood (not recorded which).

The CDR3 region has the DNA TGTGCCAGCAGCTTAGGGTACGGTGAGCAGTTCTTC. This encodes CASSLGYGEQFF. The chain employs TRBV11-3 and TRBJ2-1; no firm D call. V was pared by 1 base and J by 9 bases, with 7 bases between. The CDR3 loop spans 12 amino acids. Germline CDR1 is SGHNT and CDR2 is YENEEA.